These 24 T cell receptor beta chains share one sample of origin, sequenced in a study of T cells in Graves' hyperthyroidism and ophthalmopathy (dated by TCRdb to the late 2010s). Libraries were prepared through multiplex PCR. The sequencing machine was an Illumina HiSeq 2000. TCR beta CDR3 regions were amplified from RNA transcripts. A first-round RT-PCR of the TCR CDR3 used the HTBI primer set with the Qiagen OneStep RT-PCR kit. TCRdb trimmed the raw reads at Q25, called clones with MiXCR and kept productive beta chains. For every CDR3 protein sequence, its rows merge into one entry that carries the most common genes and DNA. The sample table shows 220,000 or so distinct CDR3 sequences, and 16% are seen once. Around 28% of the sample is held by the ten biggest clonotypes. The sequenced sample was blood. The receptors derive from a woman aged 18-29 years with Graves' ophthalmopathy.

This clonotype has ten or more counts. The CDR3 DNA sequence: TGTGCCAGCAGTTACGGAGGTCCGGGGCAGCCCCAGCATTTT. This translates into CASSYGGPGQPQHF. The chain is built from TRBV6-2 or TRBV6-3 and TRBJ1-5; D is uncertain. The CDR3 totals 14 residues. The V and J ends lost 2 bases and 7 bases respectively, with 12 bases between them. CDR1 and CDR2 (germline): MNHEY, SVGEGT.

This clonotype was found a few times. This sequence may be a read error, since a much larger clone differs from it by one base. The gene calls are TRBV12-5 and TRBJ1-6; D may be TRBD1 (5 bases). The germline gives CDR1 LGHNT, CDR2 FRNRAP. This CDR3 spans 18 amino acids. Trimming left V 3 bases short and J 7 bases short, with 22 bases between. CDR3 protein: CASGFTILGLGNNSPLHF. The CDR3 DNA sequence: TGTGCTAGTGGTTTCACGATTCTGGGACTAGGGAACAATTCACCCCTCCACTTT. The whole variable domain, remainder taken from reference TRBV12-5 and TRBJ1-6, is DARVTQTPRHKVTEMGQEVTMRCQPILGHNTVFWYRQTMMQGLELLAYFRNRAPLDDSGMPKDRFSAEMPDATLATLKIQPSEPRDSAVYFCASGFTILGLGNNSPLHFGNGTRLTVT.

This clonotype showed up many times. V is TRBV20-1 and J is TRBJ2-1; 16 bases fit TRBD2. This CDR3 has 16 amino acids. Germline V gene lookup returns CDR1 DFQATT and CDR2 SNEGSKA (reference sequence). J lost 4 bases, V lost 5 bases, and 5 bases had no gene match. The CDR3: CSAPGLAGGEYNEQFF. The CDR3, as DNA: TGCAGTGCTCCGGGACTAGCGGGAGGGGAGTACAATGAGCAGTTCTTC.

The rearrangement uses TRBV28 and TRBJ2-5; TRBD1 aligns across 7 bases. The CDR3 loop spans 18 amino acids. Per the germline V gene, CDR1 is MDHEN and CDR2 is SYDVKM. V lost 6 bases and J lost 3; bases outside the gene matches: 19. CDR3 sequence (DNA): TGTGCCAGCAGCCCGACGGTCCGAAGGGGGCTCAGGGAAGAGACCCAGTACTTC. It yields the protein CASSPTVRRGLREETQYF. Together with reference TRBV28 and TRBJ2-5, the CDR3 gives the full variable domain: DVKVTQSSRYLVKRTGEKVFLECVQDMDHENMFWYRQDPGLGLRLIYFSYDVKMKEKGDIPEGYSVSREKKERFSLILESASTNQTSMYLCASSPTVRRGLREETQYFGPGTRLLVL.

Ten or more counts support this clonotype. The V gene is TRBV27, the J gene TRBJ2-1, with 8 bases identical to TRBD2. CDR3 length equals 14 residues. Germline assignment: CDR1 MNHEY and CDR2 SMNVEV (reference sequence). The J segment lost 4 bases and the V segment lost 3 bases, leaving 2 bases of the junction unmatched. As DNA, the CDR3 is TGTGCCAGCAGTTTGCGGGAGGTATACAATGAGCAGTTCTTC. Protein product: CASSLREVYNEQFF.

The sample holds many counts of this clonotype. It may be a read error: a sequence one base away is much more abundant. The chain links TRBV11-2 to TRBJ2-1; D gene uncertain. V was pared by 1 base and J by 3 bases, with 4 bases between. From germline, CDR1 is SGHAT and CDR2 FQNNGV. The CDR3 has 13 residues. The CDR3 reads CASSLGYYNEQFF. The CDR3 coding sequence is TGTGCCAGCAGCTTAGGATACTACAATGAGCAGTTCTTC.

This clonotype has at least ten counts. This chain connects TRBV7-9 to TRBJ1-2; a possible D gene is TRBD1 (6 bases). Trimming stripped 4 bases from V and 2 bases from J, with 14 bases between. The CDR3 sequence is 15 residues long. Germline CDR1 and CDR2: SEHNR and FQNEAQ (reference sequence). CDR3 coding DNA: TGTGCCAGCAGCTCCTACGACAGGCCCAACTATGGCTACACCTTC. Its translation is CASSSYDRPNYGYTF.

Many counts were recorded for this clonotype. The chain joins TRBV7-2 to TRBJ2-5; D may be TRBD2 (6 bases). The CDR3 spans 13 residues. Trimming cost V 1 base and J 5 bases, with 8 bases left between them. CDR1 SGHTA and CDR2 FQGNSA come from the germline V gene. CDR3 sequence reads: CASSLVEGETQYF. The CDR3 bases are TGTGCCAGCAGCTTAGTGGAGGGGGAGACCCAGTACTTC. Full variable domain (rest looked up from reference TRBV7-2 and TRBJ2-5): GAGVSQSPSNKVTEKGKDVELRCDPISGHTALYWYRQSLGQGLEFLIYFQGNSAPDKSGLPSDRFSAERTGGSVSTLTIQRTQQEDSAVYLCASSLVEGETQYFGPGTRLLVL.

This clonotype was recorded at least ten times. The CDR3 here is CASSLDRHDEQYF. Here the CDR3 DNA reads TGTGCCAGCAGCTTAGATAGGCACGACGAGCAGTACTTC. The V gene is TRBV11-2, the J gene TRBJ2-7; D gene unclear. This CDR3 has 13 residues. CDR1 is SGHAT, CDR2 FQNNGV, per germline. With 0 bases removed from V and 5 bases from J, the gap between germline ends came to 8 bases. Variable domain in full (rest from reference TRBV11-2 and TRBJ2-7): EAGVAQSPRYKIIEKRQSVAFWCNPISGHATLYWYQQILGQGPKLLIQFQNNGVVDDSQLPKDRFSAERLKGVDSTLKIQPAKLEDSAVYLCASSLDRHDEQYFGPGTRLTVT.

This clonotype was seen repeatedly, ten times or more. One end of the junction is discordant with germline, which a read error may explain. The chain carries TRBV7-2 and TRBJ1-1; D uncertain. This CDR3 comprises 13 residues. Germline V CDR1 and CDR2: SGHTA, FQGNSA. The CDR3 sequence: CASRLGLDTEAFF. CDR3 sequence (DNA): TGTGCCAGCAGGTTAGGGTTGGACACTGAAGCTTTCTTT.

In the case of this clonotype: Because the CDR3 is missing its conserved closing phenylalanine or tryptophan, this is likely a read error. The chain employs TRBV7-2 and TRBJ2-7, with D perhaps matching TRBD2 (5 bases). The CDR3 has 15 amino acids. Germline lookup yields CDR1 SGHTA and CDR2 FQGNSA. Trimming took off 2 bases at V and 0 bases at J, with 11 bases between the two ends. The CDR3 bases are TGTGCCAGCAGCTTAAGGACGGGGAGCTCCTACGAGCAGTACTCC. The encoded protein is CASSLRTGSSYEQYS.

This clonotype was counted at least ten times. The chain recombines TRBV28 with TRBJ2-7; the match to TRBD2 covers 8 bases. Germline CDR1 is MDHEN and CDR2 is SYDVKM. Trimming took 2 bases from V and 3 from J; bases not matched to a gene: 9. This CDR3 spans 16 amino acids. CDR3: CASSLRPRGGRYEQYF. CDR3 in DNA: TGTGCCAGCAGTTTAAGGCCCCGGGGGGGGCGCTACGAGCAGTACTTC.

The chain uses TRBV5-4 and TRBJ2-6; 7 nucleotides align to TRBD2. The CDR3 is made up of 17 amino acids. Germline lookup yields CDR1 SGHNT and CDR2 YYREEE (reference sequence). V lost 1 base and J lost 0; bases outside the gene matches: 4. CDR3 nucleotides: TGTGCCAGCAGCTTGCTAGCGGAGGCCTCTGGGGCCAACGTCCTGACTTTC. Protein product: CASSLLAEASGANVLTF.

The V gene is TRBV4-3, the J gene TRBJ2-1; D ambiguous. This CDR3 contains 17 residues. The germline V gene has CDR1 LGHNA and CDR2 YSLEER. V was pared by 0 bases and J by 6 bases, with 18 bases between. CDR3 residues: CASSQEAGLVGANEQFF. The CDR3 nucleotides read TGCGCCAGCAGCCAAGAAGCTGGTCTAGTTGGAGCCAATGAGCAGTTCTTC.

Comments on this clonotype: Here the CDR3 omits its conserved ending phenylalanine or tryptophan, so a read error is the likely source. CDR3 sequence: CASSSRGGSQETQYL. The CDR3 DNA reads TGTGCCAGCAGCTCCAGGGGGGGATCACAAGAGACCCAGTACCTC. The V call is TRBV9, the J call TRBJ2-5, with D possibly being TRBD1 or TRBD2 (7 bases each). Germline V gene data show CDR1 as SGDLS and CDR2 as YYNGEE. The CDR3 contains 15 residues. V was cut by 4 bases and J by 2 bases, with 15 bases left in between.

This clonotype was observed at least ten times. The chain has TRBV7-9 and TRBJ2-1; 7 nucleotides align to TRBD1. The germline V gene encodes CDR1 SEHNR and CDR2 FQNEAQ (reference sequence). Trimming cost V 3 bases and J 5 bases; bases outside gene matches: 10. CDR3 length: 16 amino acids. CDR3 DNA: TGTGCCAGCAGCTTTCGCCGGACAGGTGGAGACAATGAGCAGTTCTTC. It translates to CASSFRRTGGDNEQFF.

Only one count was recorded for this clonotype. The V and J genes are TRBV28 and TRBJ2-5; TRBD1 matches at 12 bases. Germline-derived CDR1 and CDR2 are MDHEN and SYDVKM. CDR3 size: 16 residues. V was pared by 7 bases and J by 5 bases, with 11 bases of the junction left unmatched. CDR3 coding DNA: TGTGCCAGCACCACGGCGGGACAGGGGGCAGGGGAGACCCAGTACTTC. It yields the protein CASTTAGQGAGETQYF.

This clonotype was seen repeatedly, ten times or more. The CDR3 DNA follows: TGCGCCAGCAGCTCAGGGGGGGACGAGACCCAGTACTTC. Amino acid sequence: CASSSGGDETQYF. The J gene is TRBJ2-5, the V gene TRBV5-1; D may correspond to TRBD1 or TRBD2 (7 bases each). Looked up from germline, CDR1 is SGHRS and CDR2 is YFSETQ. The CDR3 spans 13 residues. Trimming took 3 bases from V and 5 from J, leaving 11 bases between them.

This clonotype was seen ten or more times. V is TRBV28 and J is TRBJ1-3; D is perhaps TRBD1 (6 bases). Trimming left V 1 base short and J 4 bases short, with 17 bases between. The germline V gene encodes CDR1 MDHEN and CDR2 SYDVKM. CDR3 size: 17 residues. The CDR3 DNA reads TGTGCCAGCAGTTTATCGAGGAGGGGGGCGAAAGGAAACACCATATATTTT. Translated: CASSLSRRGAKGNTIYF.

The chain links TRBV28 to TRBJ1-2; unclear D gene. With 5 bases removed from V and 1 base from J, the gap between germline ends came to 17 bases. Germline V gene lookup returns CDR1 MDHEN and CDR2 SYDVKM. This CDR3 region has 16 residues. DNA of the CDR3: TGTGCCAGCAGTCCACCTACCAGGCCGCTTAACTATGGCTACACCTTC. Its translation: CASSPPTRPLNYGYTF.

In its sample, this clonotype was seen many times. This sequence joins TRBV12-3 or TRBV12-4 and TRBJ2-3; 7 nucleotides match TRBD1. V shed 6 bases, J shed 8 bases, and the junction held 11 bases outside the gene matches. This CDR3 has 14 amino acids. CDR3 in amino acids: CASSTETGRGTQYF. CDR3 DNA sequence: TGTGCCAGCAGCACTGAGACAGGGCGAGGTACGCAGTATTTT.

This clonotype has at least ten counts. The V call is TRBV5-1, the J call TRBJ2-5, with D hard to call. CDR1 is SGHRS, CDR2 YFSETQ, per germline. The CDR3 runs to 13 residues. V was trimmed by 0 bases and J by 3 bases, leaving 6 bases between them. As DNA, the CDR3 is TGCGCCAGCAGCTTGGCAGCCAAAGAGACCCAGTACTTC. It encodes CASSLAAKETQYF.

This clonotype was recorded many times. The chain employs TRBV28 and TRBJ1-5; D not resolved. This CDR3 has 16 residues. V gave up 3 bases and J gave up 2 bases, with 14 bases separating them. Germline V gene sequence: CDR1 MDHEN, CDR2 SYDVKM. The DNA for the CDR3 is TGTGCCAGCAGTTTCGGTGGGGTTCAGCGCAATCAGCCCCAGCATTTT. Translated, it gives CASSFGGVQRNQPQHF.

The table lists this clonotype with many counts. This rearrangement joins TRBV10-3 to TRBJ2-2; TRBD2 is a possible D gene (6 bases). Germline-derived CDR1 and CDR2 are ENHRY and SYGVKD. The length of the CDR3 is 13 residues. The ends were cut back, 11 bases at V and 7 bases at J, with 17 bases in the middle. The CDR3 reads CASRGISDGELFF. As DNA, the CDR3 is TGTGCCTCCCGCGGGATTTCGGACGGGGAGCTGTTTTTT.